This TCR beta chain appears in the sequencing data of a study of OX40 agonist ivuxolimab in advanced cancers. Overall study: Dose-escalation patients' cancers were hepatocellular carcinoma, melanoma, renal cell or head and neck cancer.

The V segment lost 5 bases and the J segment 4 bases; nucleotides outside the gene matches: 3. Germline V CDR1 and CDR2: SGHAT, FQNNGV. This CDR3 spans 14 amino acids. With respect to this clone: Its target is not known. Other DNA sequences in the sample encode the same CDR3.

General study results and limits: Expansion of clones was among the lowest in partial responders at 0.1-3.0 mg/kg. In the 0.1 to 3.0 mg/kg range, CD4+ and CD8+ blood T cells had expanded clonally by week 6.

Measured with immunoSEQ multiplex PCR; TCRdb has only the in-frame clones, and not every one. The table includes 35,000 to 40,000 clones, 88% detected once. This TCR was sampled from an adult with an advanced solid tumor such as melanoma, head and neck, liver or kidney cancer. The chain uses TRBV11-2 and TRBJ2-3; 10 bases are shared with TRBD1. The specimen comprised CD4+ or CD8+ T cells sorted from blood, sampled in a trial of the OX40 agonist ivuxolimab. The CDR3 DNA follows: TGTGCCAGCAGCCTCGGACAGGGGGCAGATACGCAGTATTTT. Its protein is CASSLGQGADTQYF.